This T cell receptor beta chain was recorded in a study of blood T cell repertoires in COVID-19. Study context: The United States, Italy and Spain supplied acute and convalescent COVID-19 samples. Nucleic acid was either cDNA or gDNA, and it came from T cells, B-cell-depleted T cells, or PBMCs.

The ends were cut back, 0 bases at V and 2 bases at J, with 12 bases in the middle. In germline, CDR1 is SGHTA, CDR2 FQGTGA. The CDR3 sequence is 16 residues long. In the source study's methods: Quantification of nucleated cells was approximated via reference gene primer amplification. Method: immunoSEQ multiplex PCR; TCRdb's copy keeps in-frame clones and lacks some. V, J and clone size were drawn from that table, and D and trimming were deduced from the DNA. In the table there are 200,000 to 250,000 clones, over 75% of which are singletons. Followed longitudinally, the Seattle patients had been enrolled during active infection.

The TCR sequence derives from a man in his forties or fifties with COVID-19, enrolled during active disease. Sequencing was carried out using peripheral blood. The rearrangement uses TRBV7-3 and TRBJ2-3; the D gene is possibly TRBD2 (5 bases). The CDR3 loop reads CASSLTGPGNTDTQYF. CDR3 in DNA: TGTGCCAGCAGCTTAACAGGACCCGGGAACACAGATACGCAGTATTTT. The variable domain in full, with the rest retrieved from reference TRBV7-3 and TRBJ2-3, is GAGVSQTPSNKVTEKGKYVELRCDPISGHTALYWYRQSLGQGPEFLIYFQGTGAADDSGLPNDRFFAVRPEGSVSTLKIQRTERGDSAVYLCASSLTGPGNTDTQYFGPGTRLTVL.